The present entry profiles one TCR beta chain with its context. Original processing notes: Reference gene primer amplification gave estimated nucleated cell counts. Sequencing used immunoSEQ multiplex PCR; TCRdb keeps in-frame clones, though not all of them. From that table come the V and J calls and clone size; the DNA was used to work out D and trimming. The table shows tens of thousands of clones, with roughly four fifths occurring only once. The entry originates in a study of blood T cell repertoires in COVID-19. The wider study: The United States, Italy and Spain were the sources of the acute and convalescent COVID-19 samples.

The Seattle patients joined while their infection was active and were tracked longitudinally afterward. The V segment lost 4 bases and the J segment 15 bases; nucleotides outside the gene matches: 11. The length of the CDR3 is 15 residues. Germline V gives CDR1 LNHDA, CDR2 SQIVND (reference sequence). Source material: peripheral blood. The genes are TRBV19 and TRBJ2-1, with TRBD2 matching over 14 bases. This clonotype was sampled from a man between 65 and 85 years old with COVID-19, enrolled during active disease. The CDR3 is CASSTNPGLAGAAFF. As DNA, the CDR3 is TGTGCCAGTAGTACCAATCCGGGACTAGCGGGAGCTGCGTTCTTC.